The 11 T cell receptor beta chains presented below share a single source sample, sequenced in a study of technical replicates of blood from a few donors. Using immunoSEQ multiplex PCR, the repertoire was profiled, and TCRdb retains in-frame clones only, with some absent. This table has approximately 53,000 clones, 90% to 96% appearing once. Material for sequencing was T cells isolated from PBMCs. Source of these receptors: a human donor in good health.

The chain has TRBV28 and TRBJ2-3; D unclear. The CDR3 runs to 16 residues. Germline values: CDR1 MDHEN, CDR2 SYDVKM. Trimming removed 5 bases at V and 0 bases at J, with 15 bases between. This CDR3 reads CASSPLRYSSTDTQYF. The CDR3 DNA follows: TGTGCCAGCAGTCCCTTGAGATACTCTAGCACAGATACGCAGTATTTT.

The V and J genes are TRBV6-5 and TRBJ2-7; the match to TRBD2 covers 8 bases. Losses at the gene ends were 5 bases for V and 2 bases for J; bases not matched to a gene: 5. The V gene's germline CDR1 is MNHEY and CDR2 SVGAGI. The CDR3 loop spans 14 amino acids. The CDR3 protein is CASSTLAEPYEQYF. CDR3 nucleotides: TGTGCCAGCAGTACACTAGCGGAACCCTACGAGCAGTACTTC.

The rearrangement uses TRBV5-6 and TRBJ2-3, with 9 bases that match TRBD2. The CDR3 runs to 17 residues. Germline loops: CDR1 SGHDT, CDR2 YYEEEE. V was pared by 0 bases and J by 4 bases, with 9 bases of the junction left unmatched. CDR3 DNA: TGTGCCAGCAGCTTGGCGCTATTAGCGGGAGTCTCAGATACGCAGTATTTT. The encoded protein is CASSLALLAGVSDTQYF.

V is TRBV7-7 and J is TRBJ2-7; 12 positions match TRBD2. Germline V gene sequence: CDR1 SSHAT, CDR2 FNYEAQ (reference sequence). This CDR3 is 15 amino acids long. V lost 4 bases to trimming and J lost 3 bases; unmatched junction nucleotides: 4. This CDR3 reads CASSSRLAGVYEQYF. For the CDR3, the DNA is TGTGCCAGCAGCTCCAGACTAGCGGGAGTCTACGAGCAGTACTTC.

The rearrangement uses TRBV2 and TRBJ1-2; 9 positions match TRBD1. The length of the CDR3 is 13 residues. Trimming removed 6 bases from V and 7 bases from J; junction bases left unmatched: 6. From germline, CDR1 is SNHLY and CDR2 FYNNEI. Here the CDR3 DNA reads TGTGCCAGCAGAACCGGGACAGGGAGTGGCTACACCTTC. This sequence encodes CASRTGTGSGYTF.

This sequence joins TRBV7-3 and TRBJ1-2, with D possibly matching TRBD1 (5 bases). The CDR3 runs 13 residues. Germline V gene sequence: CDR1 SGHTA, CDR2 FQGTGA. Trimming left V 4 bases short and J 7 bases short, with 13 bases between. The CDR3 DNA follows: TGTGCCAGCAGCTACGGGGGAGGGCTTGGCTACACCTTC. Protein: CASSYGGGLGYTF.

The rearrangement uses TRBV27 and TRBJ2-7, with D maybe TRBD2 (5 bases). This CDR3 contains 15 residues. V was clipped by 2 bases and J by 1 base, with 12 bases between them. Germline V gives CDR1 MNHEY, CDR2 SMNVEV (reference sequence). The CDR3 region is CASSLSIASSYEQYF. The CDR3 DNA sequence: TGTGCCAGCAGTTTAAGCATAGCGAGTTCCTACGAGCAGTACTTC.

The chain is built from TRBV21-1 and TRBJ2-2; TRBD1, the table's D call, was not compared with the DNA. TRBV21-1 is flagged as a pseudogene. The CDR3 sequence is 13 residues long. The CDR3 DNA is TGTGCCAGCAGCACGGCAGGGGACGGGGAGCTGTTTTTT. Its protein is CASSTAGDGELFF.

The chain carries TRBV25-1 and TRBJ2-7, with 7 positions matching TRBD1. The CDR3 totals 14 residues. Germline CDR1 is MGHDK and CDR2 is SYGVNS. Losses at the gene ends were 3 bases for V and 0 bases for J; bases not matched to a gene: 2. The CDR3: CASSDWDSSYEQYF. CDR3 in DNA: TGTGCCAGCAGTGATTGGGACAGCTCCTACGAGCAGTACTTC.

This sequence joins TRBV28 and TRBJ2-5; 7 nucleotides align to TRBD2. Germline trimming cut 6 bases from V and 7 bases from J; bases unmatched to any gene: 5. This CDR3 is 12 amino acids long. Germline V CDR1 and CDR2: MDHEN, SYDVKM. In DNA form, the CDR3 reads TGTGCCAGCAGCCGCCCGGGAGGGACCCAGTACTTC. This sequence encodes CASSRPGGTQYF.

This sequence joins TRBV19 and TRBJ2-7; D is uncertain. There are 12 residues in the CDR3. V lost 1 base and J 7 bases, leaving 8 bases between the germline ends. Germline loops: CDR1 LNHDA, CDR2 SQIVND (reference sequence). The CDR3 sequence: CASSIVLKEQYF. The CDR3 DNA follows: TGTGCCAGTAGTATAGTCCTAAAAGAGCAGTACTTC.